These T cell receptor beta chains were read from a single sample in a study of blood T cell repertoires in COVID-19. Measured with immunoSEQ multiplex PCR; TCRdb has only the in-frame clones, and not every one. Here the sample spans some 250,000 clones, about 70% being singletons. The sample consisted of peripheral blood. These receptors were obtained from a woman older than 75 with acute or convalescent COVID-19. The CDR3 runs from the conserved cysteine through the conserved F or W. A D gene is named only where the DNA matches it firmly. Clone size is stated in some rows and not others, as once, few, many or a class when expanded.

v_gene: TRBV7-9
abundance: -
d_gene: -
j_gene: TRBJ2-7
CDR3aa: CASSPGNRMEIYEQYF
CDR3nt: TGTGCCAGCAGCCCCGGGAACCGCATGGAGATCTACGAGCAGTACTTC

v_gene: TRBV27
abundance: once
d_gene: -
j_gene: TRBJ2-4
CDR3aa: CASSLAGAKNIQYF
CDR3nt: TGTGCCAGCAGTTTGGCGGGGGCCAAAAACATTCAGTACTTC

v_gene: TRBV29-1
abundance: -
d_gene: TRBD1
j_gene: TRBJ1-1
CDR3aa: CSFRTGSTEAFF
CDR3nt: TGCAGCTTCCGGACAGGGTCTACTGAAGCTTTCTTT

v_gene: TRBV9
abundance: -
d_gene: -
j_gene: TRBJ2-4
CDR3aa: CASSVGRGAGQNIQYF
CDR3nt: TGTGCCAGCAGCGTAGGCCGGGGGGCAGGTCAAAACATTCAGTACTTC

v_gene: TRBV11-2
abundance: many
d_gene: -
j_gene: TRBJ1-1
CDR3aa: CASSLGAIRGTEAFF
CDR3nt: TGTGCCAGCAGCTTGGGCGCCATACGGGGGACTGAAGCTTTCTTT

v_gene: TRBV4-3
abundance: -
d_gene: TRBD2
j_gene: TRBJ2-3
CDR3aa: CASSRVTPGLAGADTQYF
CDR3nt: TGCGCCAGCAGCCGCGTCACACCCGGACTAGCGGGGGCAGATACGCAGTATTTT

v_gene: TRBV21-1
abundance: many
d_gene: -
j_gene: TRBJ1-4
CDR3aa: CASSERGRGNWEKLFF
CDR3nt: TGTGCCAGCAGCGAACGTGGGCGGGGAAACTGGGAAAAACTGTTTTTT

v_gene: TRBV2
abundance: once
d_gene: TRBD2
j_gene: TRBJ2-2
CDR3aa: CASSGSGSGTGELFF
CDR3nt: TGTGCCAGCAGTGGGAGCGGGAGTGGGACCGGGGAGCTGTTTTTT

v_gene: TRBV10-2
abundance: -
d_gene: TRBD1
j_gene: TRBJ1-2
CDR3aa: CASSATGDGYTF
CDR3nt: TGCGCCAGCAGTGCGACAGGGGATGGCTACACCTTC

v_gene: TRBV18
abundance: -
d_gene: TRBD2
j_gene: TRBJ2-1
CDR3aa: CASSSLAGGPDEQFF
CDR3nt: TGTGCCAGCTCATCACTAGCGGGAGGGCCAGATGAGCAGTTCTTC

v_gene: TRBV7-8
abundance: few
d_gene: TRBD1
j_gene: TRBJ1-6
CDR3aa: CASSLQGADSPLHF
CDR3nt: TGTGCCAGCAGCCTTCAGGGGGCGGATTCACCCCTCCACTTT

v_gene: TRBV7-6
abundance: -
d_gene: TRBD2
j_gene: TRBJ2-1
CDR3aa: CASSLGGGYEQFF
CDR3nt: TGTGCCAGCAGCTTGGGCGGGGGGTACGAGCAGTTCTTC

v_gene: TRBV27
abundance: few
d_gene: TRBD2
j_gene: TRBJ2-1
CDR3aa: CASSSKTSGKRNEQFF
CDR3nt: TGTGCCAGCAGTTCTAAAACTAGCGGGAAGAGGAATGAGCAGTTCTTC

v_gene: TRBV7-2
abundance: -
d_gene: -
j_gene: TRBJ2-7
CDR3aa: CASSSFYEQYF
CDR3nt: TGTGCCAGCAGCTCTTTTTACGAGCAGTACTTC

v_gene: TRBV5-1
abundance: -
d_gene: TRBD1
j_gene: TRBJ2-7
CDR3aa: CASSLGTGGQGQYF
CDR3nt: TGCGCCAGCAGCTTAGGTACAGGGGGTCAGGGGCAGTACTTC

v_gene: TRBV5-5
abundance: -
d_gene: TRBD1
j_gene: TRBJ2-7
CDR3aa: CASSQGTVYEQYF
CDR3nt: TGTGCCAGCAGCCAGGGGACAGTGTACGAGCAGTACTTC